The 13 T cell receptor beta chains below all came from one sample that was sequenced in a study of ipilimumab plus nivolumab after autologous stem cell transplantation. Profiling relied on immunoSEQ multiplex PCR, and the TCRdb table lists in-frame clones only, not all of them. The sample carries about 18,000 clones, almost 80% recorded once. The sequenced sample was PBMCs, obtained in a trial of ipilimumab plus nivolumab as post-transplant consolidation. These receptors all come from a male donor with diffuse large B-cell lymphoma.

This chain connects TRBV9 to TRBJ1-2; TRBD1 matches at 9 bases. The CDR3 contains 14 residues. Germline CDR1 SGDLS, CDR2 YYNGEE. The V segment lost 0 bases and the J segment 7 bases; nucleotides outside the gene matches: 4. CDR3 DNA: TGTGCCAGCAGCGTAGCTCGGACAGGGGTTGGCTACACCTTC. The encoded protein is CASSVARTGVGYTF.

The rearrangement links TRBV5-1 to TRBJ1-1; D unresolved. This CDR3 contains 13 residues. V was pared by 0 bases and J by 8 bases, with 11 bases between. Germline values: CDR1 SGHRS, CDR2 YFSETQ. The CDR3 coding sequence is TGCGCCAGCAGCTTGGTTGTGGGCGGGGAAGCTTTCTTT. The encoded protein is CASSLVVGGEAFF.

This chain connects TRBV9 to TRBJ2-6; 7 bases map to TRBD1. The germline V gene has CDR1 SGDLS and CDR2 YYNGEE. V lost 0 bases to trimming and J lost 0 bases; unmatched junction nucleotides: 3. This CDR3 region has 17 residues. CDR3 loop: CASSVGGGPSGANVLTF. The CDR3 bases are TGTGCCAGCAGCGTAGGAGGGGGCCCCTCTGGGGCCAACGTCCTGACTTTC.

The gene calls are TRBV28 and TRBJ1-3, with a tentative D call TRBD1 (6 bases). Germline V CDR1 and CDR2: MDHEN, SYDVKM. The CDR3 contains 16 residues. With 5 bases removed from V and 3 bases from J, the gap between germline ends came to 17 bases. The CDR3, as DNA: TGTGCCAGCAGTCCGACCGGACAGAACCTTGGAAACACCATATATTTT. Amino acid sequence: CASSPTGQNLGNTIYF.

This clone was detected only a few times. The chain links TRBV5-6 to TRBJ2-4, with D possibly TRBD1 on 6 matching bases. V lost 2 bases to trimming and J lost 9 bases, with 12 bases between them. The CDR3 totals 13 residues. Germline assignment: CDR1 SGHDT and CDR2 YYEEEE. The CDR3 DNA reads as TGTGCCAGCAGCTTTCTGGGGGCCGGCATTCAGTACTTC. Protein product: CASSFLGAGIQYF.

The V and J genes are TRBV7-9 and TRBJ1-2; TRBD1 aligns across 9 bases. The CDR3 is 12 amino acids. CDR1 and CDR2 from the germline V gene are SEHNR and FQNEAQ (reference sequence). J was trimmed by 2 bases and V by 10 bases; bases with no gene match: 2. CDR3 coding DNA: TGTGCCACTGGACAGGGGAACTATGGCTACACCTTC. Translation: CATGQGNYGYTF.

The V call is TRBV7-9, the J call TRBJ1-4; perhaps TRBD1 as D (6 bases). From germline, CDR1 is SEHNR and CDR2 FQNEAQ (reference sequence). CDR3 length: 15 residues. Trimming removed 3 bases at V and 7 bases at J, with 15 bases between. Here the CDR3 reads CASSFLQGGFEKLFF. The CDR3 DNA reads as TGTGCCAGCAGCTTTTTACAGGGCGGTTTTGAAAAACTGTTTTTT.

The rearrangement joins TRBV27 to TRBJ2-1; D gene unclear. This CDR3 is built from 10 residues. Germline assignment: CDR1 MNHEY and CDR2 SMNVEV (reference sequence). V was trimmed by 8 bases and J by 6 bases, leaving 5 bases between them. The CDR3 coding sequence is TGTGCCAGCGGCTTCAATGAGCAGTTCTTC. It is translated as CASGFNEQFF.

This clone was found once. The chain carries TRBV9 and TRBJ1-2, with a possible D match to TRBD1 (5 bases). Trimming pared 0 bases from V and 2 bases from J, leaving 11 bases between. There are 15 residues in the CDR3. Germline CDR1 is SGDLS and CDR2 is YYNGEE. The CDR3 loop reads CASSVGGSDNYGYTF. The CDR3, as DNA: TGTGCCAGCAGCGTAGGGGGGTCAGACAACTATGGCTACACCTTC.

The chain couples TRBV5-5 to TRBJ2-2; 9 bases match TRBD1. J was trimmed by 4 bases and V by 4 bases; bases with no gene match: 8. The CDR3 consists of 16 residues. Germline CDR1 reads SGHKS; CDR2 reads YYEKEE (reference sequence). The CDR3: CASSLGRTGVTGELFF. The CDR3 DNA sequence: TGTGCCAGCAGCCTAGGCAGGACAGGGGTCACCGGGGAGCTGTTTTTT.

The J gene is TRBJ1-3, the V gene TRBV18; the D gene is possibly TRBD1 (5 bases). The CDR3 has 15 amino acids. The germline V gene has CDR1 KGHSH and CDR2 LQKENI. Trimming removed 0 bases from V and 4 bases from J, with 10 bases in between. The CDR3 region has the DNA TGTGCCAGCTCACCACCCGGGGGTAACGGAAACACCATATATTTT. It encodes CASSPPGGNGNTIYF.

This clone was picked up a small number of times. One junction end disagrees with the germline gene, perhaps due to a read error. The genes are TRBV7-3 and TRBJ1-2, with D maybe TRBD1 (5 bases). The CDR3 covers 12 residues. Germline V lookup: CDR1 SGHTA, CDR2 FQGTGA. The CDR3: CASSLSGAYSVF. The CDR3 coding sequence is TGTGCCAGCAGCTTATCCGGGGCCTACTCCGTCTTC. The full variable domain, its missing parts supplied by reference TRBV7-3 and TRBJ1-2, is GAGVSQTPSNKVTEKGKYVELRCDPISGHTALYWYRQSLGQGPEFLIYFQGTGAADDSGLPNDRFFAVRPEGSVSTLKIQRTERGDSAVYLCASSLSGAYSVFGSGTRLTVV.

The genes are TRBV18 and TRBJ2-7, with D unresolved. The CDR3 sequence is 12 residues long. Germline assignment: CDR1 KGHSH and CDR2 LQKENI. Trimming removed 2 bases at V and 6 bases at J, with 8 bases between. CDR3 DNA sequence: TGTGCCAGCTCACCAAACCAACGCGAGCAGTACTTC. Translation: CASSPNQREQYF.